This T cell receptor beta chain was captured by sequencing in a study of blood T cell repertoires in COVID-19. Whole-study context: Acute and convalescent COVID-19 specimens originated in the United States, Italy and Spain. T cells, B-cell-depleted T cells, or PBMCs provided the cDNA or gDNA that served as material.

This CDR3 is 13 amino acids long. Trimming took 0 bases from V and 5 from J, leaving 9 bases between them. Germline loops: CDR1 SGHNT, CDR2 YYREEE (reference sequence). Authors' analysis steps: By means of reference gene primer amplification, nucleated cell counts were estimated. The data were produced by immunoSEQ multiplex PCR, yet TCRdb's version contains in-frame clones alone and is incomplete. V, J and clone size reflect that table, while D and trimming were determined from the DNA. The sample contains about 100,000 clones, roughly 87% of which appear only once. This chain uses TRBV5-4 with TRBJ2-7; D might be TRBD1 (6 bases). This receptor was obtained from a man younger than 45 in a cohort sampled during active COVID-19. What was sequenced was peripheral blood. The DNA of the CDR3 is TGTGCCAGCAGCTTGGACAGGGCAAACGAGCAGTACTTC. The encoded protein is CASSLDRANEQYF.